This T cell receptor beta chain was retrieved from a study of cytomegalovirus exposure and HLA in healthy donors. Findings and caveats of the study: The classifier, whose performance was assessed in both the original and validation cohorts, reportedly diagnosed cytomegalovirus status with high specificity and sensitivity. CMV antigen specificity of a few CMV-associated chains was confirmed in vitro.

Despite likely unrecorded immune exposures, the donors were nominally healthy at the time of sampling. PCR amplification relied on 60 Vbeta primers (plus 13 Jbeta primers). Libraries were prepared by immunoSEQ multiplex PCR; TCRdb keeps only in-frame clonotypes and omits some of them. The sample has around 140,000 clones, about 74% seen once. Trimming took off 3 bases at V and 3 bases at J, with 6 bases between the two ends. CDR1 and CDR2 (germline): MDHEN, SYDVKM. The CDR3 is made up of 12 amino acids. Concerning this clone: Its antigen is not known.

Sequencing input: PBMCs. V gene TRBV28 combines with J gene TRBJ2-7, with D unresolved. The sequence was obtained from a male donor in good health and CMV-seronegative. The CDR3 DNA reads as TGTGCCAGCAGTTTCCAGAACTACGAGCAGTACTTC. Amino acid sequence: CASSFQNYEQYF.